The 32 T cell receptor beta chains below come from one sample, sequenced in a study of T cells after yellow fever vaccination (dated by TCRdb to about 2019). Read against the paper, the sample's treatment or condition label means: live attenuated yellow fever vaccine strain. Library preparation employed 5' RACE. TCRdb shows the sequencer as Illumina HiSeq 2500. TCRdb took the public reads, trimmed them with fastp at Q25, ran MiXCR for clone calling and kept in-frame beta chains. Every distinct CDR3 protein forms one entry, paired with its most common genes and DNA. The sample table lists some 670,000 distinct CDR3 sequences, approximately 13% of them with a count of one. More than 13% of the sample is in the top ten clones. The sequences come from PBMCs, collected on the day of the yellow fever booster vaccination. These receptors were collected from a man aged 25 to 40 who received the YFV17D yellow fever vaccine.

The genes are TRBV5-1 and TRBJ2-2, with 12 nucleotides matching TRBD2. The J segment lost 4 bases and the V segment lost 6 bases, leaving 4 bases of the junction unmatched. Germline CDR1 reads SGHRS; CDR2 reads YFSETQ. This CDR3 is 15 amino acids long. This CDR3 is CASKTSGSSTGELFF. CDR3 coding DNA: TGCGCCAGCAAGACTAGCGGGAGTTCCACCGGGGAGCTGTTTTTT.

V is TRBV7-9 and J is TRBJ1-5; TRBD1 might be the D (6 bases). This CDR3 has 15 amino acids. Trimming removed 5 bases at V and 0 bases at J, with 11 bases between. The V gene's germline CDR1 is SEHNR and CDR2 FQNEAQ (reference sequence). DNA for the CDR3: TGTGCCAGCAGCCCAGGGGCGGATAGCAATCAGCCCCAGCATTTT. Residues: CASSPGADSNQPQHF.

This clonotype was seen repeatedly, ten times or more. V and J are TRBV7-9 and TRBJ1-1, with D unresolved. Between the trimmed V and J ends, which lost 5 bases and 4 bases, there was a span of 8 bases. CDR3 length: 12 amino acids. Germline CDR1 and CDR2: SEHNR and FQNEAQ (reference sequence). The CDR3 region has the DNA TGTGCCAGCAGCGCCTTCGCCACTGAAGCTTTCTTT. Its translation is CASSAFATEAFF.

This clonotype was detected ten times or more. The chain links TRBV7-9 to TRBJ1-4; no clear D gene. This CDR3 contains 13 residues. Germline CDR1 reads SEHNR; CDR2 reads FQNEAQ (reference sequence). V dropped 4 bases and J dropped 8 bases, with 11 bases sitting between them. The CDR3 DNA reads TGTGCCAGCAGCTCCCCCGGCGTCGAAAAACTGTTTTTT. It translates to CASSSPGVEKLFF.

V usage is TRBV12-3 or TRBV12-4 and J usage is TRBJ2-5; the D is unclear. V was clipped by 6 bases and J by 7 bases, with 12 bases between them. This CDR3 is built from 12 residues. Written as DNA, the CDR3 is TGTGCCAGCAGGAGGTCTCTCGGGACCCAGTACTTC. Its protein product is CASRRSLGTQYF.

The rearrangement joins TRBV6-2 or TRBV6-3 to TRBJ2-1; 8 positions match TRBD1. The CDR3 length is 15 residues. The germline gives CDR1 MNHEY, CDR2 SVGEGT. Losses at the gene ends were 5 bases for V and 4 bases for J; bases not matched to a gene: 7. The CDR3 region is CASSPSQGAYNEQFF. In DNA, the CDR3 is TGTGCCAGCAGTCCAAGCCAGGGGGCTTACAATGAGCAGTTCTTC.

The table lists this clonotype with a few counts. V and J are TRBV5-4 and TRBJ2-5; D gene uncertain. V lost 4 bases and J 4 bases, leaving 11 bases between the germline ends. Looked up from germline, CDR1 is SGHNT and CDR2 is YYREEE (reference sequence). The CDR3 covers 13 residues. The CDR3 loop is CASSPSARETQYF. The CDR3, as DNA: TGTGCCAGCAGCCCCTCGGCCAGAGAGACCCAGTACTTC. Drawing the rest from reference TRBV5-4 and TRBJ2-5, the complete variable domain is ETGVTQSPTHLIKTRGQQVTLRCSSQSGHNTVSWYQQALGQGPQFIFQYYREEENGRGNFPPRFSGLQFPNYSSELNVNALELDDSALYLCASSPSARETQYFGPGTRLLVL.

This chain links TRBV20-1 with TRBJ2-5; 10 nucleotides match TRBD1. The germline V gene has CDR1 DFQATT and CDR2 SNEGSKA (reference sequence). Unmatched junction bases numbered 14, after V lost 0 bases and J lost 4 bases. The CDR3 extends over 18 amino acids. This CDR3 reads CSARDWTGGGYVAETQYF. CDR3 DNA: TGCAGTGCTAGAGATTGGACAGGGGGTGGTTATGTTGCAGAGACCCAGTACTTC.

This clonotype came up a few times. The rearrangement uses TRBV14 and TRBJ1-1; 12 bases are shared with TRBD1. The trim removed 1 base at V and 1 base at J, leaving 4 bases unmatched. CDR1 SGHDN and CDR2 FVKESK come from the germline V gene. This CDR3 spans 17 amino acids. The CDR3 DNA is TGTGCCAGCAGCCAAGTGGGACAGGGGGCCAAGAACACTGAAGCTTTCTTT. Translating gives CASSQVGQGAKNTEAFF.

The genes are TRBV7-2 and TRBJ2-7, with no clear D. V was trimmed by 4 bases and J by 2 bases, leaving 9 bases between them. CDR1 and CDR2 from the germline V gene are SGHTA and FQGNSA. The CDR3 contains 13 residues. As DNA, the CDR3 is TGTGCCAGCAGCTCAATCGCAGCCTACGAGCAGTACTTC. Its translation is CASSSIAAYEQYF.

This clonotype was observed a few times. This chain uses TRBV7-2 with TRBJ2-3, with 9 nucleotides matching TRBD1. J gave up 6 bases and V 8 bases, and 9 bases lay outside the gene matches. CDR1 and CDR2 (germline): SGHTA, FQGNSA. There are 14 residues in the CDR3. The CDR3 coding sequence is TGTGCCAGCGGAAAAGACAGGGGGAGGGATACGCAGTATTTT. It is translated as CASGKDRGRDTQYF.

V is TRBV20-1 and J is TRBJ1-4; D is perhaps TRBD1 (5 bases). This CDR3 spans 14 amino acids. The germline V gene encodes CDR1 DFQATT and CDR2 SNEGSKA (reference sequence). The V gene lost 4 bases and the J gene lost 8 bases, with 17 bases spanning the gap. This CDR3 is CSAMGEGRSEKLFF. CDR3 DNA: TGCAGTGCTATGGGGGAGGGACGTAGCGAAAAACTGTTTTTT.

This chain connects TRBV6-2 or TRBV6-3 to TRBJ2-3, with TRBD1 matching over 7 bases. The CDR3 loop spans 13 amino acids. Germline V CDR1 and CDR2: MNHEY, SVGEGT. J was trimmed by 5 bases and V by 6 bases; bases with no gene match: 5. The CDR3 loop reads CASSDRVGDTQYF. The CDR3 nucleotides read TGTGCCAGCAGCGACAGGGTGGGAGATACGCAGTATTTT.

The sample holds a few counts of this clonotype. V usage is TRBV29-1 and J usage is TRBJ2-3, with no clear D. Trimming pared 3 bases from V and 0 bases from J, leaving 4 bases between. CDR3 length: 12 amino acids. CDR1 and CDR2 from the germline V gene are SQVTM and ANQGSEA. Here the CDR3 DNA reads TGCAGCGTTGACCTAAGCACAGATACGCAGTATTTT. It yields the protein CSVDLSTDTQYF.

The rearrangement uses TRBV5-1 and TRBJ2-1, with a weak D call TRBD2 (6 bases). V shed 1 base and J shed 3 bases, with 8 bases lying between them. Germline V gene sequence: CDR1 SGHRS, CDR2 YFSETQ. This CDR3 contains 14 residues. The CDR3 DNA sequence: TGCGCCAGCAGCTTGAATAGCGGCTACAATGAGCAGTTCTTC. As protein: CASSLNSGYNEQFF.

This clonotype has just a few counts. V and J are TRBV9 and TRBJ1-1; 8 bases map to TRBD1. Germline V lookup: CDR1 SGDLS, CDR2 YYNGEE. This CDR3 comprises 14 residues. With V trimmed by 5 bases and J by 2 bases, 5 bases remained unmatched. CDR3: CASSQTGVNTEAFF. The CDR3 DNA follows: TGTGCCAGCAGTCAGACAGGGGTTAACACTGAAGCTTTCTTT. Complete variable domain (other parts from reference TRBV9 and TRBJ1-1): DSGVTQTPKHLITATGQRVTLRCSPRSGDLSVYWYQQSLDQGLQFLIQYYNGEERAKGNILERFSAQQFPDLHSELNLSSLELGDSALYFCASSQTGVNTEAFFGQGTRLTVV.

This clonotype showed up many times. The V call is TRBV19, the J call TRBJ2-4, with D unresolved. CDR1 and CDR2 from the germline V gene are LNHDA and SQIVND (reference sequence). V shed 3 bases and J shed 0 bases, with 12 bases lying between them. This CDR3 region has 16 residues. The CDR3 reads CASSINAALAKNIQYF. The CDR3 DNA sequence: TGTGCCAGTAGTATTAATGCTGCCTTAGCCAAAAACATTCAGTACTTC.

This rearrangement joins TRBV20-1 to TRBJ1-1; 7 bases are a match to TRBD1. Looked up from germline, CDR1 is DFQATT and CDR2 is SNEGSKA (reference sequence). There are 15 residues in the CDR3. J was trimmed by 0 bases and V by 3 bases; bases with no gene match: 7. The CDR3 bases are TGCAGTGCTAGGGAAGCTGGGACAGTGAACACTGAAGCTTTCTTT. Translating it yields CSAREAGTVNTEAFF.

In its sample, this clonotype was seen a few times. CDR3 sequence (DNA): TGCGCCAGCAGCTACTCAGCGGGAGGGCAGTACAATGAGCAGTTCTTC. The encoded protein is CASSYSAGGQYNEQFF. The chain carries TRBV5-1 and TRBJ2-1; TRBD2 matches 10 bases. The junction had 7 bases not matched to a gene; V was cut back by 3 bases and J by 4 bases. The CDR3 sequence is 16 residues long. CDR1 is SGHRS and CDR2 is YFSETQ in the germline V gene. The full variable domain, in which reference TRBV5-1 and TRBJ2-1 provide the parts outside the CDR3, is KAGVTQTPRYLIKTRGQQVTLSCSPISGHRSVSWYQQTPGQGLQFLFEYFSETQRNKGNFPGRFSGRQFSNSRSEMNVSTLELGDSALYLCASSYSAGGQYNEQFFGPGTRLTVL.

The chain uses TRBV28 and TRBJ2-4; 7 bases agree with TRBD2. The CDR3 has 14 amino acids. Trimming took 3 bases from V and 6 from J; bases not matched to a gene: 5. Germline CDR1 MDHEN, CDR2 SYDVKM. The CDR3 loop is CASSFGGSRNIQYF. The CDR3 DNA follows: TGTGCCAGCAGTTTCGGGGGGTCCAGAAACATTCAGTACTTC.

This sequence joins TRBV11-2 and TRBJ1-6; 8 bases map to TRBD1. This CDR3 has 19 residues. Per the germline V gene, CDR1 is SGHAT and CDR2 is FQNNGV. J gave up 4 bases and V 5 bases, and 16 bases lay outside the gene matches. The CDR3 DNA reads as TGTGCCAGCAGCGATACAGGGGGAGAGCCGATGCGGTATAATTCACCCCTCCACTTT. This sequence encodes CASSDTGGEPMRYNSPLHF. The entire variable domain, with the rest obtained from reference TRBV11-2 and TRBJ1-6, is as follows: EAGVAQSPRYKIIEKRQSVAFWCNPISGHATLYWYQQILGQGPKLLIQFQNNGVVDDSQLPKDRFSAERLKGVDSTLKIQPAKLEDSAVYLCASSDTGGEPMRYNSPLHFGNGTRLTVT.

The V gene is TRBV28, the J gene TRBJ1-2; D may be TRBD1 (5 bases). The CDR3 is 14 amino acids. Germline V CDR1 and CDR2: MDHEN, SYDVKM. Between the trimmed V and J ends, which lost 8 bases and 4 bases, there was a span of 17 bases. CDR3 coding DNA: TGTGCCAGCGGGTGGGACTTCGTTACCTATGGCTACACCTTC. Encoded protein: CASGWDFVTYGYTF.

This chain joins TRBV20-1 and TRBJ2-7; 8 positions agree with TRBD2. The germline CDR1 and CDR2 sequences are DFQATT and SNEGSKA (reference sequence). The V segment lost 3 bases and the J segment 0 bases; nucleotides outside the gene matches: 4. The CDR3 length is 14 residues. CDR3: CSASRGGRSYEQYF. The CDR3 DNA sequence: TGCAGTGCTAGTCGGGGGGGTCGCTCCTACGAGCAGTACTTC.

This clonotype showed up just a few times. The J gene is TRBJ2-3, the V gene TRBV6-2 or TRBV6-3, with D unresolved. The CDR3 consists of 13 residues. With 6 bases removed from V and 4 bases from J, the gap between germline ends came to 11 bases. Germline CDR1 reads MNHEY; CDR2 reads SVGEGT. CDR3 bases: TGTGCCAGCAGCATCTCGCTTGCAGATACGCAGTATTTT. Encoded protein: CASSISLADTQYF.

This clonotype has a handful of counts. The chain employs TRBV20-1 and TRBJ2-5; the D gene is possibly TRBD2 (6 bases). This CDR3 is 13 amino acids long. Per germline, CDR1 DFQATT and CDR2 SNEGSKA (reference sequence). V gave up 6 bases and J gave up 2 bases, with 13 bases separating them. CDR3 residues: CSAARGTQETQYF. The CDR3 DNA sequence: TGCAGTGCCGCCCGGGGGACTCAAGAGACCCAGTACTTC.

Worth noting for this clonotype: One junction end disagrees with the germline gene, perhaps due to a read error. This CDR3 reads CSARGGTNLGSYNEQFF. For the CDR3, the DNA is TGCAGTGCCAGAGGAGGTACTAACCTTGGGTCCTACAATGAGCAGTTCTTC. The rearrangement uses TRBV20-1 and TRBJ2-1, with D perhaps matching TRBD2 (5 bases). CDR3 length equals 17 residues. CDR1 is DFQATT, CDR2 SNEGSKA, per germline (reference sequence).

This clonotype appeared a few times. The chain employs TRBV20-1 and TRBJ2-7, with unresolved D. Trimming cost V 0 bases and J 2 bases, with 14 bases left between them. Germline V gene lookup returns CDR1 DFQATT and CDR2 SNEGSKA (reference sequence). CDR3 length equals 15 residues. Here the CDR3 DNA reads TGCAGTGCTAGAGACCCCTTATTAAGCCCCTACGAGCAGTACTTC. This codes for CSARDPLLSPYEQYF.

This clonotype was detected ten times or more. The chain is built from TRBV10-3 and TRBJ2-7, with 10 bases aligning to TRBD2. With 2 bases clipped from V and 9 bases from J, the junction kept 10 bases outside the gene matches. The CDR3 extends over 15 amino acids. The V gene's germline CDR1 is ENHRY and CDR2 SYGVKD. CDR3 coding DNA: TGTGCCATCAGTGAGCGGCGCGAGCGGGAGGGCCGGCAGTACTTC. The encoded protein is CAISERREREGRQYF.

The genes are TRBV20-1 and TRBJ2-1; D is unresolved. This CDR3 has 15 amino acids. Germline loops: CDR1 DFQATT, CDR2 SNEGSKA (reference sequence). Trimming removed 4 bases from V and 3 bases from J, with 16 bases in between. The chain's CDR3 is CSATVRGANYNEQFF. In nucleotides, the CDR3 is TGCAGTGCTACCGTCAGAGGTGCCAACTACAATGAGCAGTTCTTC.

The rearrangement links TRBV4-2 to TRBJ2-5; D is unclear. Deletions cut 0 bases from V and 1 base from J, with 12 bases between. The CDR3 length is 16 residues. Germline CDR1 is LGHNA and CDR2 is YNFKEQ. The CDR3 spells CASSQDQFGPQETQYF. As DNA, the CDR3 is TGTGCCAGCAGCCAAGATCAGTTCGGGCCCCAAGAGACCCAGTACTTC.

This clonotype has more than one count but fewer than ten. The V gene is TRBV11-2, the J gene TRBJ2-2; TRBD2 aligns across 8 bases. Looked up from germline, CDR1 is SGHAT and CDR2 is FQNNGV. V shed 0 bases and J 3 bases; nucleotides not matched to a gene: 6. The CDR3 consists of 17 residues. CDR3 in DNA: TGTGCCAGCAGCTTAGATGGAGCGGGAGTGCACACCGGGGAGCTGTTTTTT. Translating it yields CASSLDGAGVHTGELFF.

This clonotype came up many times. V is TRBV9 and J is TRBJ2-1; TRBD2 matches at 7 bases. Germline V gives CDR1 SGDLS, CDR2 YYNGEE. V lost 6 bases, J lost 8 bases, and 11 bases stayed unmatched. The CDR3 contains 14 residues. The CDR3 loop is CASNRVTSDDEQFF. The CDR3 nucleotides are TGTGCCAGCAACCGTGTTACTAGCGATGATGAGCAGTTCTTC.